These 26 T cell receptor beta chains were sequenced from one sample in a study of T cell repertoires in cytomegalovirus infection. TCRdb used MiXCR to reprocess the reads, holding one entry per CDR3 protein. The data show 700,000 to 950,000 distinct CDR3 sequences, with 32% seen just once and roughly 12% held by the top ten. These receptors are not linked to any known antigen. The sample consisted of cultured CD8+ T cells from PBMCs, taken from culture after CMV antigen stimulation. Receptors were obtained from a human donor in good health (CMV status not recorded). Some clones in this sample may be carry-over from other donors' samples.

V usage is TRBV11-1 and J usage is TRBJ1-2; D is unclear. The V end lost 3 bases, the J end lost 8 bases, and 22 bases lay between the germline ends. Germline assignment: CDR1 SGHAT and CDR2 FQDESV (reference sequence). There are 16 residues in the CDR3. The chain's CDR3 is CASSFRSARPHWGYTF. The CDR3 DNA reads as TGTGCCAGCAGCTTTCGATCCGCCCGGCCCCACTGGGGCTACACCTTC.

This chain uses TRBV12-3 or TRBV12-4 with TRBJ2-3; 7 nucleotides match TRBD2. CDR3 length: 15 amino acids. V lost 7 bases, J lost 7 bases, and 14 bases stayed unmatched. The CDR3 region is CASTAIGGSRYTQYF. CDR3 nucleotide sequence: TGTGCCAGCACAGCCATCGGGGGGTCTAGGTATACGCAGTATTTT.

This chain links TRBV6-2 or TRBV6-3 with TRBJ2-3; 9 bases fit TRBD2. This CDR3 is 16 amino acids long. Trimming took 2 bases from V and 3 from J; bases not matched to a gene: 6. Germline CDR1 is MNHEY and CDR2 is SVGEGT. CDR3 DNA sequence: TGTGCCAGCAGTTACGGGATTAGCGGGGGAACAGATACGCAGTATTTT. Amino acid sequence: CASSYGISGGTDTQYF.

This chain uses TRBV12-3 or TRBV12-4 with TRBJ2-5, with 10 bases aligning to TRBD1. V shed 2 bases, J shed 5 bases, and the junction held 5 bases outside the gene matches. CDR3 length: 15 amino acids. The CDR3 protein is CASSLWTGGFETQYF. The CDR3 nucleotides are TGTGCCAGCAGTTTATGGACAGGGGGATTTGAGACCCAGTACTTC.

This clonotype was observed a few times. CDR3: CASSLDSRRNQPQHF. CDR3 DNA: TGTGCCAGCAGCTTAGACTCCCGGAGGAATCAGCCCCAGCATTTT. The V call is TRBV7-2, the J call TRBJ1-5; D gene uncertain. The V gene's germline CDR1 is SGHTA and CDR2 FQGNSA. The CDR3 is made up of 15 amino acids. The V end lost 1 base, the J end lost 4 bases, and 11 bases lay between the germline ends.

This clonotype appeared a few times. The chain joins TRBV7-9 to TRBJ1-6; D is possibly TRBD1 (6 bases). Germline CDR1 reads SEHNR; CDR2 reads FQNEAQ (reference sequence). The CDR3 contains 14 residues. Trimming removed 7 bases from V and 4 bases from J, with 11 bases in between. The CDR3 sequence: CASTGTGYNSPLHF. CDR3 nucleotides: TGTGCCAGCACCGGCACAGGGTATAATTCACCCCTCCACTTT.

This clonotype was found many times. The chain links TRBV7-8 to TRBJ2-7; a possible D gene is TRBD1 (5 bases). V was cut by 0 bases and J by 3 bases, with 9 bases left in between. CDR3 size: 14 residues. Germline V gene lookup returns CDR1 SGHVS and CDR2 FQNEAQ. In DNA form, the CDR3 reads TGTGCCAGCAGCTTAGCGGGGCCGGACTACGAGCAGTACGTC. Translating gives CASSLAGPDYEQYV.

This clonotype came up many times. The chain has TRBV7-8 and TRBJ2-7; D may match TRBD1 or TRBD2 (5 bases each). Germline lookup yields CDR1 SGHVS and CDR2 FQNEAQ. V shed 11 bases and J shed 2 bases, with 13 bases lying between them. The CDR3 contains 12 residues. The CDR3 loop reads CAVRDGTYEQYF. The DNA of the CDR3 is TGTGCCGTCCGGGACGGCACCTACGAGCAGTACTTC.

This clonotype was counted only a few times. The rearrangement links TRBV19 to TRBJ2-2, with D tentatively TRBD2 (5 bases). This CDR3 has 18 amino acids. Trimming took off 5 bases at V and 0 bases at J, with 19 bases between the two ends. Germline V CDR1 and CDR2: LNHDA, SQIVND (reference sequence). CDR3 DNA sequence: TGTGCCAGTAGTCTCGTTCCGAGGGCCCGCGCGAACACCGGGGAGCTGTTTTTT. As protein: CASSLVPRARANTGELFF.

This clonotype was seen only once. The V call is TRBV24-1, the J call TRBJ2-3; the D gene is possibly TRBD2 (5 bases). Germline-derived CDR1 and CDR2 are KGHDR and SFDVKD. This CDR3 contains 14 residues. V was pared by 3 bases and J by 5 bases, with 11 bases between. CDR3 nucleotides: TGTGCCACCAGTGATCAAGGACTTTTAGATACGCAGTATTTT. Its protein is CATSDQGLLDTQYF.

This clonotype has only a few counts. The chain is built from TRBV6-1 and TRBJ2-2; D uncertain. Trimming pared 7 bases from V and 6 bases from J, leaving 6 bases between. CDR3 size: 11 residues. Germline V gene data show CDR1 as MNHNS and CDR2 as SASEGT. CDR3 nucleotides: TGTGCCAGCATAGGACCCGGGGAGCTGTTTTTT. It translates to CASIGPGELFF.

This clonotype was seen only a few times. V usage is TRBV10-3 and J usage is TRBJ2-1; D tentatively fits TRBD1 or TRBD2 (8 bases each). Germline CDR1 and CDR2: ENHRY and SYGVKD. The CDR3 is made up of 14 amino acids. V was shortened by 7 bases and J by 3 bases, with 13 bases between the two germline ends. The CDR3 sequence is CAIIAGQDYNEQFF. The CDR3 bases are TGTGCCATCATAGCGGGACAGGACTACAATGAGCAGTTCTTC.

As for this clonotype: It may be a read error: a sequence one base away is much more abundant. The rearrangement uses TRBV7-2 and TRBJ2-1; D could derive from TRBD1 or TRBD2 (6 bases each). The CDR3 is made up of 14 amino acids. Between the trimmed V and J ends, which lost 3 bases and 6 bases, there was a span of 12 bases. Per the germline V gene, CDR1 is SGHTA and CDR2 is FQGNSA. This CDR3 reads CASSFLTGANEQFF. CDR3 nucleotides: TGTGCCAGCAGCTTTTTAACGGGGGCCAATGAGCAGTTCTTC.

This clonotype has a count of ten or more. The V gene is TRBV7-9, the J gene TRBJ2-5, with TRBD2 matching over 8 bases. The CDR3 covers 14 residues. V lost 7 bases to trimming and J lost 2 bases; unmatched junction nucleotides: 6. CDR1 SEHNR and CDR2 FQNEAQ come from the germline V gene (reference sequence). CDR3 bases: TGTGCCAGCACCCCCGGGAGGGAGCAAGAGACCCAGTACTTC. It yields the protein CASTPGREQETQYF.

This clonotype occurred many times. The germline gene is not matched at one end of the junction; a read error may be the cause. This chain joins TRBV7-8 and TRBJ1-1; 9 nucleotides agree with TRBD1. From germline, CDR1 is SGHVS and CDR2 FQNEAQ. The CDR3 is 15 residues long. CDR3 DNA: TGTGCCAGCAGCTTCCTCGGACAGGGGAACGCTGAAGCTTTCTTT. Translating gives CASSFLGQGNAEAFF.

This clonotype was seen more than once but under ten times. V usage is TRBV7-2 and J usage is TRBJ2-4, with D possibly being TRBD1 (7 bases). CDR1 SGHTA and CDR2 FQGNSA come from the germline V gene. The CDR3 is 15 amino acids. V lost 2 bases to trimming and J lost 5 bases, with 13 bases between them. This chain's CDR3 is CASSLIGGGENIQYF. CDR3 bases: TGTGCCAGCAGCTTAATTGGAGGGGGCGAAAACATTCAGTACTTC.

The chain employs TRBV7-9 and TRBJ2-1; 8 nucleotides align to TRBD2. The ends lost 6 bases at V and 10 bases at J; junction bases unmatched: 14. The CDR3 loop spans 15 amino acids. Germline CDR1 and CDR2: SEHNR and FQNEAQ (reference sequence). CDR3 nucleotide sequence: TGTGCCAGCAGGCCTCCCGCCCCCGGGGGGGGAGAGCAGTTCTTC. It translates to CASRPPAPGGGEQFF.

This clonotype came up many times. The J gene is TRBJ2-6, the V gene TRBV7-6; no definite D call. Trimming took off 5 bases at V and 0 bases at J, with 26 bases between the two ends. The germline V gene has CDR1 SGHVS and CDR2 FNYEAQ. The CDR3 is 21 amino acids. The DNA for the CDR3 is TGTGCCAGCAGCCTAACGCCCCCCCGTCGGAGTCTAAGCTCTGGGGCCAACGTCCTGACTTTC. Translated, it gives CASSLTPPRRSLSSGANVLTF. The variable domain in full, completed from reference TRBV7-6 and TRBJ2-6, reads GAGVSQSPRYKVTKRGQDVALRCDPISGHVSLYWYRQALGQGPEFLTYFNYEAQQDKSGLPNDRFSAERPEGSISTLTIQRTEQRDSAMYRCASSLTPPRRSLSSGANVLTFGAGSRLTVL.

This clonotype was seen a handful of times. The rearrangement joins TRBV28 to TRBJ2-5; D is perhaps TRBD1 or TRBD2 (5 bases each). The germline V gene has CDR1 MDHEN and CDR2 SYDVKM. CDR3 length: 16 residues. With 2 bases removed from V and 5 bases from J, the gap between germline ends came to 18 bases. CDR3 loop: CASSLRGATTWETQYF. The CDR3 DNA reads TGTGCCAGCAGTTTACGAGGGGCGACGACCTGGGAGACCCAGTACTTC.

This clonotype was detected only a few times. This chain uses TRBV27 with TRBJ1-1; D gene unclear. The germline CDR1 and CDR2 sequences are MNHEY and SMNVEV (reference sequence). V lost 3 bases and J 1 base, leaving 9 bases between the germline ends. This CDR3 region has 14 residues. The CDR3 protein is CASSFLTTNTEAFF. DNA of the CDR3: TGTGCCAGCAGTTTCTTAACAACGAACACTGAAGCTTTCTTT.

This clonotype was seen a handful of times. The V gene is TRBV14, the J gene TRBJ2-2, with no clear D. CDR1 and CDR2 from the germline V gene are SGHDN and FVKESK. Deletions cut 4 bases from V and 3 bases from J, with 9 bases between. The CDR3 loop spans 14 amino acids. The CDR3 loop is CASSPLRYTGELFF. The CDR3 DNA sequence: TGTGCCAGCAGCCCCTTGAGGTACACCGGGGAGCTGTTTTTT.

The chain links TRBV29-1 to TRBJ1-2; D not certain. Trimming left V 2 bases short and J 1 base short, with 11 bases between. Germline V gives CDR1 SQVTM, CDR2 ANQGSEA. The CDR3 totals 14 residues. This CDR3 is CSVEPGAGNYGYTF. In DNA form, the CDR3 reads TGCAGCGTTGAACCAGGCGCGGGTAACTATGGCTACACCTTC.

In this sample, this clonotype turned up a few times. V is TRBV7-9 and J is TRBJ2-3; TRBD1 aligns across 10 bases. CDR3 length: 16 residues. V gave up 2 bases and J gave up 6 bases; unmatched junction bases: 8. Germline CDR1 is SEHNR and CDR2 is FQNEAQ (reference sequence). The CDR3 region is CASSLTGTGAPDTQYF. CDR3 in DNA: TGTGCCAGCAGCTTAACCGGGACAGGGGCCCCGGATACGCAGTATTTT. Complete variable domain (other parts from reference TRBV7-9 and TRBJ2-3): DTGVSQNPRHKITKRGQNVTFRCDPISEHNRLYWYRQTLGQGPEFLTYFQNEAQLEKSRLLSDRFSAERPKGSFSTLEIQRTEQGDSAMYLCASSLTGTGAPDTQYFGPGTRLTVL.

This clonotype was detected many times. The chain recombines TRBV6-1 with TRBJ2-1; TRBD1 matches 8 bases. V shed 10 bases, J shed 6 bases, and the junction held 5 bases outside the gene matches. The CDR3 is 12 residues long. CDR1 and CDR2 (germline): MNHNS, SASEGT. CDR3 amino acids: CATRQGSNEQFF. The DNA for the CDR3 is TGTGCCACCAGACAGGGGAGCAATGAGCAGTTCTTC.

The chain recombines TRBV5-4 with TRBJ2-3; D not resolved. The CDR3 has 16 residues. The germline V and J ends were trimmed by 3 bases and 2 bases, with 16 bases remaining between them. CDR1 SGHNT and CDR2 YYREEE come from the germline V gene (reference sequence). For the CDR3, the DNA is TGTGCCAGCAGCTCTATGACTGAATTACACACAGATACGCAGTATTTT. Translating it yields CASSSMTELHTDTQYF.

This clonotype was observed a handful of times. The chain couples TRBV6-2 or TRBV6-3 to TRBJ1-1; the match to TRBD1 covers 11 bases. The ends lost 2 bases at V and 3 bases at J; junction bases unmatched: 8. The CDR3 has 17 amino acids. The germline V gene has CDR1 MNHEY and CDR2 SVGEGT. CDR3 protein: CASSYRDRGSVDTEAFF. CDR3 coding DNA: TGTGCCAGCAGTTACCGGGACAGGGGGAGCGTCGACACTGAAGCTTTCTTT.